A single sample gave rise to the 31 T cell receptor beta chains below, sequenced in a study of post-analysis software for immune sequencing data. No antigens are known for them. Unique molecular identifiers had been added to the TCR beta cDNA libraries. One entry per CDR3 protein, called by TCRdb with MiXCR from the PCR reads. The table includes 170,000 or so distinct CDR3 sequences, 30% detected once. Whole-study results and caveats: Patients had higher frequencies than controls of about 5 TRBV segments, including TRBV5-6, TRBV5-1 and TRBV20-1.

The sequenced sample consisted of blood. These TCRs come from a girl aged 10 to 17 with multiple sclerosis.

On this clonotype itself: A read error may explain this, as a much larger clone is one base away. The V and J genes are TRBV12-3 or TRBV12-4 and TRBJ1-2; no clear D gene. The CDR3 runs to 13 residues. Trimming cost V 6 bases and J 8 bases, with 16 bases left between them. The CDR3 DNA reads as TGTGCCAGCAGACCTTCAGGTTCCCACGGCTACACCTTC. Its translation: CASRPSGSHGYTF.

Ten or more counts support this clonotype. In nucleotides, the CDR3 is TGCGCCAGCTCCTCGGAGGGGGAGACCCAGTACTTC. This translates into CASSSEGETQYF. The chain carries TRBV10-2 and TRBJ2-5; possible D gene TRBD2, 6 bases. V was clipped by 8 bases and J by 5 bases, with 12 bases between them. Germline CDR1 reads WSHSY; CDR2 reads SAAADI. CDR3 length: 12 residues.

This clonotype showed up many times. The chain has TRBV7-9 and TRBJ1-2, with D maybe TRBD1 (6 bases). CDR1 is SEHNR and CDR2 is FQNEAQ in the germline V gene (reference sequence). CDR3 length: 15 amino acids. V was pared by 9 bases and J by 2 bases, with 19 bases between. The CDR3 region has the DNA TGTGCCAGTAAGAAAGGACAGATTGGCAACTATGGCTACACCTTC. The encoded protein is CASKKGQIGNYGYTF.

For this clonotype: This clone may be a read error of a much larger clone one base away. This chain uses TRBV12-3 or TRBV12-4 with TRBJ2-1; no clear D. The CDR3 contains 17 residues. The CDR3 sequence is CVSSVPYTTDSYNEQFF. The CDR3 coding sequence is TGTGTCAGCAGTGTCCCATATACGACGGACTCCTACAATGAGCAGTTCTTC.

This clonotype was observed many times. The J gene is TRBJ2-1, the V gene TRBV5-1, with TRBD2 identical over 11 bases. CDR1 and CDR2 from the germline V gene are SGHRS and YFSETQ. V gave up 2 bases and J gave up 9 bases; unmatched junction bases: 7. The CDR3 is 15 amino acids. The CDR3 nucleotides are TGCGCCAGCAGCTTCACCGGGACTAGCGGAATTGAGCAGTTCTTC. It translates to CASSFTGTSGIEQFF. Looking up the rest from reference TRBV5-1 and TRBJ2-1 gives the full variable domain: KAGVTQTPRYLIKTRGQQVTLSCSPISGHRSVSWYQQTPGQGLQFLFEYFSETQRNKGNFPGRFSGRQFSNSRSEMNVSTLELGDSALYLCASSFTGTSGIEQFFGPGTRLTVL.

This clonotype was observed at least ten times. The chain carries TRBV12-3 or TRBV12-4 and TRBJ2-7; the D call may be TRBD1 or TRBD2 (5 bases each). V lost 5 bases to trimming and J lost 4 bases, with 18 bases between them. The CDR3 runs to 15 residues. CDR3 sequence (DNA): TGTGCCAGCAGTCTTGATTCCCGAGGGACGTACGAGCAGTACTTC. Encoded protein: CASSLDSRGTYEQYF.

The chain carries TRBV5-5 and TRBJ1-1; D gene unclear. Trimming took 5 bases from V and 4 from J, leaving 9 bases between them. This CDR3 is built from 12 residues. Germline assignment: CDR1 SGHKS and CDR2 YYEKEE (reference sequence). The CDR3 here is CASSSRLTEAFF. As DNA, the CDR3 is TGTGCCAGCAGTTCTAGGCTCACTGAAGCTTTCTTT. Supplemented by reference TRBV5-5 and TRBJ1-1, the full variable domain reads DAGVTQSPTHLIKTRGQQVTLRCSPISGHKSVSWYQQVLGQGPQFIFQYYEKEERGRGNFPDRFSARQFPNYSSELNVNALLLGDSALYLCASSSRLTEAFFGQGTRLTVV.

This clonotype was seen only a few times. The V and J genes are TRBV9 and TRBJ2-3; 8 positions agree with TRBD2. This CDR3 contains 16 residues. The V gene's germline CDR1 is SGDLS and CDR2 YYNGEE. The V gene end was trimmed by 2 bases and the J gene end by 1 base; junction bases not matched to a gene: 6. CDR3 DNA sequence: TGTGCCAGCAGCGTTGGGCAACTAGCGGGCACAGATACGCAGTATTTT. Protein: CASSVGQLAGTDTQYF.

This clonotype was counted ten times or more. V and J are TRBV20-1 and TRBJ2-5, with TRBD1 identical over 9 bases. V trimming: 0 bases; J trimming: 2 bases; junction bases outside the gene matches: 10. The CDR3 loop spans 17 amino acids. Looked up from germline, CDR1 is DFQATT and CDR2 is SNEGSKA (reference sequence). This CDR3 is CSARDWPATGGQETQYF. In DNA form, the CDR3 reads TGCAGTGCTAGAGATTGGCCGGCGACAGGGGGTCAAGAGACCCAGTACTTC.

This clonotype was counted a few times. The V call is TRBV4-2, the J call TRBJ2-1, with TRBD2 identical over 9 bases. There are 15 residues in the CDR3. The germline V gene has CDR1 LGHNA and CDR2 YNFKEQ. J was trimmed by 8 bases and V by 3 bases; bases with no gene match: 8. CDR3 DNA sequence: TGTGCCAGCAGCCAGGGTAGCGGGGGTGCGGATGAGCAGTTCTTC. It encodes CASSQGSGGADEQFF.

V usage is TRBV20-1 and J usage is TRBJ2-7; 10 bases match TRBD2. The CDR3 has 15 residues. V lost 6 bases to trimming and J lost 3 bases; unmatched junction nucleotides: 11. Germline V gives CDR1 DFQATT, CDR2 SNEGSKA (reference sequence). CDR3 DNA: TGCAGTGCCAACCCCCCAGCGGGAGGGATCTACGAGCAGTACTTC. It specifies CSANPPAGGIYEQYF.

The rearrangement uses TRBV5-1 and TRBJ1-1; D possibly corresponds to TRBD1 (5 bases). The CDR3 is made up of 13 amino acids. Germline assignment: CDR1 SGHRS and CDR2 YFSETQ. Trimming left V 0 bases short and J 7 bases short, with 10 bases between. The CDR3 nucleotides are TGCGCCAGCAGCTTGGGGGACTTCGGTGAAGCTTTCTTT. Translated: CASSLGDFGEAFF.

This clonotype was counted between two and nine times. The chain uses TRBV7-8 and TRBJ1-5, with TRBD1 as a possible D gene (6 bases). Germline values: CDR1 SGHVS, CDR2 FQNEAQ. The CDR3 has 16 amino acids. V was shortened by 0 bases and J by 2 bases, with 11 bases between the two germline ends. CDR3 nucleotide sequence: TGTGCCAGCAGCTTAGCTGGGGGGGGCGGCAATCAGCCCCAGCATTTT. Residues: CASSLAGGGGNQPQHF.

On this clonotype: Being one base from a much bigger clone, this may be a read error. The chain is built from TRBV7-2 and TRBJ2-7, with unresolved D. This CDR3 region has 14 residues. Germline lookup yields CDR1 SGHTA and CDR2 FQGNSA. Trimming shortened V by 1 base and J by 7 bases, and 14 bases separated the two germline ends. The CDR3 loop is CASSLDRAPHEQYF. The CDR3 coding sequence is TGTGCCAGCAGCTTAGATAGGGCCCCACATGAGCAGTACTTC.

This clonotype was recorded many times. The gene calls are TRBV10-3 and TRBJ2-1; D is undetermined. In germline, CDR1 is ENHRY, CDR2 SYGVKD. Trimming stripped 4 bases from V and 7 bases from J, with 14 bases between. The CDR3 totals 14 residues. The CDR3 DNA reads as TGTGCCATCAGTGTTCTTCCAATGGCAAATGAGCAGTTCTTC. It is translated as CAISVLPMANEQFF.

The V gene is TRBV7-9, the J gene TRBJ2-1, with 9 positions matching TRBD2. Germline V gives CDR1 SEHNR, CDR2 FQNEAQ (reference sequence). J gave up 3 bases and V 5 bases, and 5 bases lay outside the gene matches. The length of the CDR3 is 15 residues. CDR3 DNA: TGTGCCAGCAGCCTCGGGACTAGCATCTACAATGAGCAGTTCTTC. Translating gives CASSLGTSIYNEQFF.

In this sample, this clonotype turned up many times. This sequence joins TRBV4-2 and TRBJ2-5, with 9 bases aligning to TRBD1. Germline V gives CDR1 LGHNA, CDR2 YNFKEQ. The CDR3 spans 13 residues. Germline trimming cut 4 bases from V and 5 bases from J; bases unmatched to any gene: 2. Written as DNA, the CDR3 is TGTGCCAGCAGCCGAGGACAGGGGGAGACCCAGTACTTC. It codes for CASSRGQGETQYF.

This clonotype was recorded many times. The genes are TRBV29-1 and TRBJ2-5; 11 bases fit TRBD1. The V gene's germline CDR1 is SQVTM and CDR2 ANQGSEA. V gave up 6 bases and J gave up 4 bases; unmatched junction bases: 4. The CDR3 length is 13 residues. CDR3 sequence: CSVWTGGRETQYF. The CDR3 DNA follows: TGCAGCGTCTGGACAGGGGGCAGAGAGACCCAGTACTTC.

This clonotype has at least ten counts. The chain is built from TRBV5-1 and TRBJ2-3, with D possibly matching TRBD2 (5 bases). The germline V and J ends were trimmed by 0 bases and 1 base, with 12 bases remaining between them. Germline V gene lookup returns CDR1 SGHRS and CDR2 YFSETQ. The CDR3 totals 16 residues. CDR3 sequence: CASSLALGVRTDTQYF. In nucleotides, the CDR3 is TGCGCCAGCAGCTTGGCCCTCGGGGTTCGCACAGATACGCAGTATTTT.

There are a few counts of this clonotype. The chain couples TRBV19 to TRBJ2-7, with 10 bases fitting TRBD1. J was trimmed by 1 base and V by 6 bases; bases with no gene match: 6. This CDR3 has 15 residues. The germline CDR1 and CDR2 sequences are LNHDA and SQIVND (reference sequence). Here the CDR3 DNA reads TGTGCCAGTAGCAAGGAGGGACAGGGGTCCTACGAGCAGTACTTC. It is translated as CASSKEGQGSYEQYF.

The chain joins TRBV3-1 to TRBJ2-7; D possibly corresponds to TRBD2 (6 bases). CDR3 length: 14 residues. CDR1 is LGHDT, CDR2 YNNKEL, per germline (reference sequence). Trimming cost V 4 bases and J 0 bases, with 10 bases left between them. The CDR3 DNA is TGTGCCAGCAGCCCTCCTAGCGCCTCCTACGAGCAGTACTTC. Protein sequence: CASSPPSASYEQYF.

The chain couples TRBV4-2 to TRBJ2-6; the D is unclear. In germline, CDR1 is LGHNA, CDR2 YNFKEQ. This CDR3 has 16 residues. V was shortened by 0 bases and J by 1 base, with 7 bases between the two germline ends. In DNA form, the CDR3 reads TGTGCCAGCAGCCAAGAAGAGGATTCTGGGGCCAACGTCCTGACTTTC. Protein: CASSQEEDSGANVLTF.

V is TRBV24-1 and J is TRBJ2-3, with a possible D match to TRBD2 (5 bases). CDR3 length: 17 residues. Germline CDR1 reads KGHDR; CDR2 reads SFDVKD. The V end lost 1 base, the J end lost 4 bases, and 17 bases lay between the germline ends. The CDR3 DNA reads TGTGCCACCAGTGATTTTCCATTTCGAGGGAGTGCAGATACGCAGTATTTT. Amino acid sequence: CATSDFPFRGSADTQYF.

This clonotype was counted a few times. The chain combines TRBV6-9 with TRBJ2-7; TRBD1 agrees at 9 bases. This CDR3 comprises 18 residues. J gave up 0 bases and V 5 bases, and 14 bases lay outside the gene matches. Germline CDR1 is MNHGY and CDR2 is SVAAGI. The CDR3 reads CASSHRDRAGQSSYEQYF. CDR3 bases: TGTGCCAGCAGTCACCGGGACAGGGCAGGGCAAAGCTCCTACGAGCAGTACTTC.

This clonotype has at least ten counts. This rearrangement joins TRBV4-1 to TRBJ2-1, with 7 positions matching TRBD2. Trimming removed 3 bases from V and 3 bases from J; junction bases left unmatched: 2. This CDR3 has 14 amino acids. The germline gives CDR1 MGHRA, CDR2 YSYEKL. The CDR3 sequence: CASSHGGSYNEQFF. The CDR3 nucleotides are TGCGCCAGCAGCCACGGCGGGAGCTACAATGAGCAGTTCTTC.

In DNA, the CDR3 is TGCAGCGCCCTGGGCCGGCGGGACAGGGGACGGGTTGAGCAGTTCTTC. Amino acid sequence: CSALGRRDRGRVEQFF. This sequence joins TRBV29-1 and TRBJ2-1; 10 bases map to TRBD1. The germline CDR1 and CDR2 sequences are SQVTM and ANQGSEA. V was clipped by 7 bases and J by 9 bases; unmatched bases: 18. The CDR3 is made up of 16 amino acids.

On this clonotype: Since a much larger clone is just one base distant, this may be a read error. The chain has TRBV4-1 and TRBJ2-1; tentative D call: TRBD2 (6 bases). The J call is uncertain, as TRBJ2-7 better fits the DNA end. The CDR3 has 16 residues. Germline V lookup: CDR1 MGHRA, CDR2 YSYEKL. The CDR3 loop is CASSQYREVRDNEQYF. For the CDR3, the DNA is TGCGCCAGCAGCCAGTATAGGGAGGTCAGAGACAATGAGCAGTACTTC.

There are a few counts of this clonotype. The V and J genes are TRBV9 and TRBJ2-2; tentative D call: TRBD2 (6 bases). The CDR3 spans 16 residues. The germline gives CDR1 SGDLS, CDR2 YYNGEE. The V end lost 4 bases, the J end lost 3 bases, and 16 bases lay between the germline ends. The DNA of the CDR3 is TGTGCCAGCAGCTCAAGAGGAGGGGTGGACACCGGGGAGCTGTTTTTT. Translated: CASSSRGGVDTGELFF.

This clonotype occurred once. A much larger clone differs by one base, so this may be a read error. This rearrangement joins TRBV5-1 to TRBJ1-2; TRBD1 is a possible D gene (5 bases). There are 16 residues in the CDR3. The V end lost 7 bases, the J end lost 1 base, and 20 bases lay between the germline ends. The V gene's germline CDR1 is SGHRS and CDR2 YFSETQ. Here the CDR3 DNA reads TGCGCCAGCGCGGGGGAAGGGGCAGACCTTAACTATGGCTACACCTTC. This sequence encodes CASAGEGADLNYGYTF.

The sample holds a few counts of this clonotype. The chain links TRBV28 to TRBJ2-5; 12 bases align to TRBD2. The ends lost 3 bases at V and 5 bases at J; junction bases unmatched: 7. The CDR3 runs 16 residues. Germline CDR1 MDHEN, CDR2 SYDVKM. The CDR3 bases are TGTGCCAGCAGTTTGCTAGCGGGAGGGCCCTGGGAGACCCAGTACTTC. This encodes CASSLLAGGPWETQYF.

This clonotype came up many times. The chain employs TRBV7-9 and TRBJ2-1, with D perhaps matching TRBD1 (6 bases). The ends were cut back, 0 bases at V and 11 bases at J, with 14 bases in the middle. In germline, CDR1 is SEHNR, CDR2 FQNEAQ (reference sequence). The length of the CDR3 is 14 residues. The CDR3 loop reads CASSLAVGQTKQFF. CDR3 nucleotides: TGTGCCAGCAGCTTAGCAGTAGGACAGACGAAGCAGTTCTTC.